This T cell receptor (beta chain) was observed in a study of control samples from healthy donors and cancer patients. Assay used: immunoSEQ multiplex PCR; TCRdb lists only in-frame clones, some missing. The sample yields about 89,000 clones, around 85% seen once. Specimen: blood. The receptor comes from a woman aged 40 to 50 in good health.

The CDR3 DNA follows: TGTGCCAGCAGCTTAAGGACAGGAGGGGATGGCTACACCTTC. Protein: CASSLRTGGDGYTF. The J gene is TRBJ1-2, the V gene TRBV7-2; the match to TRBD1 covers 7 bases. This CDR3 contains 14 residues. CDR1 is SGHTA, CDR2 FQGNSA, per germline. The ends lost 2 bases at V and 6 bases at J; junction bases unmatched: 6.